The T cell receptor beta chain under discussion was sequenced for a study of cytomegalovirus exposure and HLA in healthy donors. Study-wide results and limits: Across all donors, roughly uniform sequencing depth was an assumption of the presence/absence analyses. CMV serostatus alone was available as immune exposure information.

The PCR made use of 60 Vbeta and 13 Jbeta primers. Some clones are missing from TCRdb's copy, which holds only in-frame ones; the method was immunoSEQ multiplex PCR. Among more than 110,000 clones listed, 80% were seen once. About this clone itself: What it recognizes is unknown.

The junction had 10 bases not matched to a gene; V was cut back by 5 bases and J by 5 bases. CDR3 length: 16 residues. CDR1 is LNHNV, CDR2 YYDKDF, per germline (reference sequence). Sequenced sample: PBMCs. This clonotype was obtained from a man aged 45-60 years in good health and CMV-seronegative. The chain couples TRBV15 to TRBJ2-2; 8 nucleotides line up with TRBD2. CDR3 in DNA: TGTGCCACCAGCGGGGGGAGCGGGAGAAGGACCGGGGAGCTGTTTTTT. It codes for CATSGGSGRRTGELFF.